Given below is one T cell receptor beta chain in context. The data were obtained in a study of blood T cell repertoires in COVID-19. About the study: The United States, Italy and Spain supplied acute and convalescent COVID-19 samples.

Recruits, aged roughly 18 to 95 years, lived in around 24 US areas. Membership in each cohort depended on participant-reported clinical history. There are 15 residues in the CDR3. V was shortened by 4 bases and J by 1 base, with 15 bases between the two germline ends. Germline V gene data show CDR1 as SGHNT and CDR2 as YYREEE (reference sequence). The table came from immunoSEQ multiplex PCR; TCRdb's copy has only in-frame clones and leaves some out. The sample has 110,000 to 150,000 clones; 75% to 90% are singletons. The chain joins TRBV5-4 to TRBJ2-7, with D tentatively TRBD1 (6 bases). This clonotype was obtained from a man aged 60-69 years who had recovered from COVID-19. Sequenced: PBMCs or T cells enriched from blood (not recorded which). In DNA, the CDR3 is TGTGCCAGCAGCCCGAACCCGGGACAATCCTACGAGCAGTACTTC. It is translated as CASSPNPGQSYEQYF.